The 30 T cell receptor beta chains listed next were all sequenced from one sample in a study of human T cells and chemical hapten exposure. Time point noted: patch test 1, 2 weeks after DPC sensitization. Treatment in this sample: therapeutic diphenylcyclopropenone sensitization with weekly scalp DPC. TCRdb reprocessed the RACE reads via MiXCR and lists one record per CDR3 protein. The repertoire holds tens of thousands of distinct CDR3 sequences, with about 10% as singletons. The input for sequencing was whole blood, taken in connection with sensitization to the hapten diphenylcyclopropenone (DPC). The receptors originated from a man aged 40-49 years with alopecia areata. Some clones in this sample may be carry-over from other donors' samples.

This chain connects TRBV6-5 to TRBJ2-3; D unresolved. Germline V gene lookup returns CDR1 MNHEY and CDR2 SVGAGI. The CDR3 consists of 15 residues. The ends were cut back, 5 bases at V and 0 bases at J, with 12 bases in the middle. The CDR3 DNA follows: TGTGCCAGCAGTAGGCTACAGACTAGCACAGATACGCAGTATTTT. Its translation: CASSRLQTSTDTQYF.

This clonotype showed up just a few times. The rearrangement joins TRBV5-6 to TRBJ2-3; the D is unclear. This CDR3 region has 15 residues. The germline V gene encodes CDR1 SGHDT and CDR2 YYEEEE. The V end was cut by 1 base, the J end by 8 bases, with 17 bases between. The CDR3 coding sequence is TGTGCCAGCAGCTTGTTTTCCTATCAGCCTGCTACGCAGTATTTT. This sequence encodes CASSLFSYQPATQYF. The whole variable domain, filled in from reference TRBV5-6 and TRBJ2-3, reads DAGVTQSPTHLIKTRGQQVTLRCSPKSGHDTVSWYQQALGQGPQFIFQYYEEEERQRGNFPDRFSGHQFPNYSSELNVNALLLGDSALYLCASSLFSYQPATQYFGPGTRLTVL.

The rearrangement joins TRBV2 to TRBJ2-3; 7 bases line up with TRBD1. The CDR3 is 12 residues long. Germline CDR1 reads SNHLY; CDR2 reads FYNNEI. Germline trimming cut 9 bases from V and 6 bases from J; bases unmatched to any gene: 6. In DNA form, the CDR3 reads TGTGCCAGGGGACAGACTATCGATACGCAGTATTTT. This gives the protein CARGQTIDTQYF.

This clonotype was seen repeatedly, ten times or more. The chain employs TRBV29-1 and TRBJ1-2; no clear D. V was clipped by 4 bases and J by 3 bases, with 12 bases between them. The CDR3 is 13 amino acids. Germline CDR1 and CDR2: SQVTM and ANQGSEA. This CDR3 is CSVGEGFDYGYTF. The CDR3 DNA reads TGCAGCGTTGGCGAGGGATTTGACTATGGCTACACCTTC.

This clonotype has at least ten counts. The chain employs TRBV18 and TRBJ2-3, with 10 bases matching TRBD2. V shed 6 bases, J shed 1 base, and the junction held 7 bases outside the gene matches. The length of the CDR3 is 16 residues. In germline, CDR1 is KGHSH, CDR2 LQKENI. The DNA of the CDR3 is TGTGCCAGCTCGCTCGGGACTAGCGATCGCACAGATACGCAGTATTTT. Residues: CASSLGTSDRTDTQYF.

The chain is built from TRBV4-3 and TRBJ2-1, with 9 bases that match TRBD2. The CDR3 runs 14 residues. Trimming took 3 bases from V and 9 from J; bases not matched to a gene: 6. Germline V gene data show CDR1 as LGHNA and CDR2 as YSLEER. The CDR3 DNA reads TGCGCCAGCAGCCAGGCCGGGACTAGCATTGAGCAGTTCTTC. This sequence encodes CASSQAGTSIEQFF.

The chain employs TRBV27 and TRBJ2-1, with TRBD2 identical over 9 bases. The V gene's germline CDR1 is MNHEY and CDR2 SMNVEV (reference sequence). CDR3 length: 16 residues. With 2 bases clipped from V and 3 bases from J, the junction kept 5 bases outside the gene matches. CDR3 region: CASSLDAGGRYNEQFF. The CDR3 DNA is TGTGCCAGCAGTTTAGATGCGGGAGGGCGCTACAATGAGCAGTTCTTC.

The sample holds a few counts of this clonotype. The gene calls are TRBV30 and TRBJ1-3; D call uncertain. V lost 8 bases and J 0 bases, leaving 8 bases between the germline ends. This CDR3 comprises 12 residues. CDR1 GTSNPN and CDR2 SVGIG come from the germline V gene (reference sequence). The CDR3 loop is CARTTSGNTIYF. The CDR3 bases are TGTGCCCGGACCACCTCTGGAAACACCATATATTTT.

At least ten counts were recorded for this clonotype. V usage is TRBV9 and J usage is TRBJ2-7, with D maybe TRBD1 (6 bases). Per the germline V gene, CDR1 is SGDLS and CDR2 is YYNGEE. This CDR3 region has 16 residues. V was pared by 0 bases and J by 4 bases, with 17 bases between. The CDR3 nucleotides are TGTGCCAGCAGCGTAGCTGCCGGGACAAGAAGTTACGAGCAGTACTTC. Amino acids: CASSVAAGTRSYEQYF.

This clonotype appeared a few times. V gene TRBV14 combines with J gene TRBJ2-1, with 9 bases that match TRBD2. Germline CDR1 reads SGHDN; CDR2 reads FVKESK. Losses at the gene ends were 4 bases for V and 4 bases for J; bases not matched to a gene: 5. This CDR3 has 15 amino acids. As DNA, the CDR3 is TGTGCCAGCAGCCTAAGAACTAGCGGGTACAATGAGCAGTTCTTC. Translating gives CASSLRTSGYNEQFF.

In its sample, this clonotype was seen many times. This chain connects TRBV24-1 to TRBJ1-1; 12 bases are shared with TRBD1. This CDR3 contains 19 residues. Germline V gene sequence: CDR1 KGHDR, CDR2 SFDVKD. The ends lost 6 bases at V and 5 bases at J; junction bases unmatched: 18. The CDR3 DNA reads TGTGCCACCAGTTCCGGGACAGGGGGCGCAGGTCTTGTAAAAACTGAAGCTTTCTTT. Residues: CATSSGTGGAGLVKTEAFF.

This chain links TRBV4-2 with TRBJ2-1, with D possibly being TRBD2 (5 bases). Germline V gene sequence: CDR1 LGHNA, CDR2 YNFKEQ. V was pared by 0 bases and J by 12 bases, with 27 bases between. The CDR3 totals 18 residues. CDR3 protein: CASSQDLPQPVRATGQFF. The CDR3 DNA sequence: TGTGCCAGCAGCCAAGATCTTCCCCAGCCGGTGCGGGCGACCGGGCAGTTCTTC.

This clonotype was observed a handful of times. CDR3 residues: CASGETGREQYV. For the CDR3, the DNA is TGTGCCAGCGGGGAGACGGGGCGCGAGCAGTACGTC. The chain links TRBV6-2 or TRBV6-3 to TRBJ2-7, with D perhaps given as TRBD1 or TRBD2 (5 bases each). The germline V gene encodes CDR1 MNHEY and CDR2 SVGEGT. V was clipped by 8 bases and J by 6 bases, with 14 bases between them. The CDR3 runs to 12 residues.

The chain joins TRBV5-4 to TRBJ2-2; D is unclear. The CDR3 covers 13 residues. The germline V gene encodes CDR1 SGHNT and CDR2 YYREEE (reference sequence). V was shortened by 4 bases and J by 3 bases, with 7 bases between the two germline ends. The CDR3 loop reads CASSRLDTGELFF. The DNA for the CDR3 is TGTGCCAGCAGCCGGCTGGACACCGGGGAGCTGTTTTTT. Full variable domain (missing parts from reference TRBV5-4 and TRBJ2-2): ETGVTQSPTHLIKTRGQQVTLRCSSQSGHNTVSWYQQALGQGPQFIFQYYREEENGRGNFPPRFSGLQFPNYSSELNVNALELDDSALYLCASSRLDTGELFFGEGSRLTVL.

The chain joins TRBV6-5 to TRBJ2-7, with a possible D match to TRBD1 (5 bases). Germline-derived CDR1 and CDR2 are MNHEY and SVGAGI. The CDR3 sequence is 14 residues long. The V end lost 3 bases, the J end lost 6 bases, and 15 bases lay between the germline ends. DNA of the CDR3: TGTGCCAGCAGTTATCAGGCAGGGTCGGTCGAGCAGTACGTC. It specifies CASSYQAGSVEQYV.

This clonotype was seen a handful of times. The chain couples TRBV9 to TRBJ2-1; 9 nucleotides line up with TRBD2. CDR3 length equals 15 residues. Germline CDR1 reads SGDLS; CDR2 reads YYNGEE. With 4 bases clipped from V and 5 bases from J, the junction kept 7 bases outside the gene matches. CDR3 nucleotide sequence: TGTGCCAGCAGCAAAGCGGGAGGCAATAACAATGAGCAGTTCTTC. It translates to CASSKAGGNNNEQFF.

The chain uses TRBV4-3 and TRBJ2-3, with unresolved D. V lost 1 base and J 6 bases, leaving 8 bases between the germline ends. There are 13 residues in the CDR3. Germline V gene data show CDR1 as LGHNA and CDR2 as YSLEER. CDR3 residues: CASSQVRKDTQYF. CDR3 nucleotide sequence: TGCGCCAGCAGCCAAGTAAGGAAGGATACGCAGTATTTT.

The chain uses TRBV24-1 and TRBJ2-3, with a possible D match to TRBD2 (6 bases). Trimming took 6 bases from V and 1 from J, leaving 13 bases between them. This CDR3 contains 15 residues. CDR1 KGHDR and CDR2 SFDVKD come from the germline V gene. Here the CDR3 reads CATSSVAVGTDTQYF. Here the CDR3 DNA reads TGTGCCACCAGTTCCGTAGCGGTAGGCACAGATACGCAGTATTTT.

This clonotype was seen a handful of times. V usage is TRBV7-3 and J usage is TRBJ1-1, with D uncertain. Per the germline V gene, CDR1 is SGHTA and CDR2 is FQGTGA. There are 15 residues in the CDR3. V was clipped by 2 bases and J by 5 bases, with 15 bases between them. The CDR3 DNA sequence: TGTGCCAGCAGCTTACGTGGTGGCCAGTCAACTGAAGCTTTCTTT. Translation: CASSLRGGQSTEAFF.

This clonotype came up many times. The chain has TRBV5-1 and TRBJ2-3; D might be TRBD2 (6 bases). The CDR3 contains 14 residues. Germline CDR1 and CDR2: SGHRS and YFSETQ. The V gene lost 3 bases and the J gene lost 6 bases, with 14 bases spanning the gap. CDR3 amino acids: CASSSGSGEDTQYF. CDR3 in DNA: TGCGCCAGCAGCTCCGGGTCGGGGGAGGATACGCAGTATTTT.

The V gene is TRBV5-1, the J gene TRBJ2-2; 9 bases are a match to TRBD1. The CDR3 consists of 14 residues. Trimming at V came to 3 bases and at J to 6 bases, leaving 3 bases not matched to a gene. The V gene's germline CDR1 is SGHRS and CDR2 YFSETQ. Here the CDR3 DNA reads TGCGCCAGCAGCTCGGGACAGGGCGCCGGGGAGCTGTTTTTT. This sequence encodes CASSSGQGAGELFF.

As DNA, the CDR3 is TGTGCCAGCAGCAACAGACAGGCCTATGGCTACACCTTC. Translating it yields CASSNRQAYGYTF. The rearrangement joins TRBV7-8 to TRBJ1-2, with D maybe TRBD1 (6 bases). Germline lookup yields CDR1 SGHVS and CDR2 FQNEAQ. The CDR3 sequence is 13 residues long. Trimming took 5 bases from V and 4 from J, leaving 11 bases between them.

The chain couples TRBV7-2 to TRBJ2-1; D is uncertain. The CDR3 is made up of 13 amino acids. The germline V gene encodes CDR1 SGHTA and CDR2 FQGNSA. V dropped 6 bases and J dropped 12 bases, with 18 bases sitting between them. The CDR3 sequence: CASRETPVDAQFF. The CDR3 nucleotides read TGTGCCAGCAGAGAGACTCCGGTTGACGCGCAGTTCTTC.

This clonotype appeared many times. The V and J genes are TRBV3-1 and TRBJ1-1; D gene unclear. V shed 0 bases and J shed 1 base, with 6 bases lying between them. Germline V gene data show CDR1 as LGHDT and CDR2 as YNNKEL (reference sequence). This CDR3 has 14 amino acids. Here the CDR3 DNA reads TGTGCCAGCAGCCAAGATGTAGGGAACACTGAAGCTTTCTTT. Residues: CASSQDVGNTEAFF.

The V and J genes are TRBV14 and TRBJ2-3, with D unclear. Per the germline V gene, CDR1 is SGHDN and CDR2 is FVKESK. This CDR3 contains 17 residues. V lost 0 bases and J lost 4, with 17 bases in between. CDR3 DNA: TGTGCCAGCAGCCAAGACCGGACCGCGGCAGGCGCAGATACGCAGTATTTT. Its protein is CASSQDRTAAGADTQYF. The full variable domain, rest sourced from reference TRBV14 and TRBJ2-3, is EAGVTQFPSHSVIEKGQTVTLRCDPISGHDNLYWYRRVMGKEIKFLLHFVKESKQDESGMPNNRFLAERTGGTYSTLKVQPAELEDSGVYFCASSQDRTAAGADTQYFGPGTRLTVL.

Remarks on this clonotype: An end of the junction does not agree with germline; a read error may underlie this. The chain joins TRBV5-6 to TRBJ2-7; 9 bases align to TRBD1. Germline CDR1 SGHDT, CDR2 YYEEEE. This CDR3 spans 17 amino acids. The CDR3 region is CASSLPLPGTGIDERYF. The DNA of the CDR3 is TGTGCCAGCAGCTTACCCCTCCCCGGGACAGGGATCGACGAGCGGTACTTC.

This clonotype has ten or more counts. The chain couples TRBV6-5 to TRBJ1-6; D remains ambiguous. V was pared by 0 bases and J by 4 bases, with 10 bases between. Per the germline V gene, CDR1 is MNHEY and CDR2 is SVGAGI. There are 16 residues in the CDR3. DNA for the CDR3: TGTGCCAGCAGTTACTCGTCTTCCCTTTATAATTCACCCCTCCACTTT. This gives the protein CASSYSSSLYNSPLHF.

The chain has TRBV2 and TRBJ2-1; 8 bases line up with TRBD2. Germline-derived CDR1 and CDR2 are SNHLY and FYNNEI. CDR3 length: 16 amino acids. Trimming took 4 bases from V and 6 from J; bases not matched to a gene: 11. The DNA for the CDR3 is TGTGCCAGCAGTGCGGACGGGACTAGGGGCAGCAATGAGCAGTTCTTC. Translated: CASSADGTRGSNEQFF. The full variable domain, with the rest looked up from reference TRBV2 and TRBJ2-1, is EPEVTQTPSHQVTQMGQEVILRCVPISNHLYFYWYRQILGQKVEFLVSFYNNEISEKSEIFDDQFSVERPDGSNFTLKIRSTKLEDSAMYFCASSADGTRGSNEQFFGPGTRLTVL.

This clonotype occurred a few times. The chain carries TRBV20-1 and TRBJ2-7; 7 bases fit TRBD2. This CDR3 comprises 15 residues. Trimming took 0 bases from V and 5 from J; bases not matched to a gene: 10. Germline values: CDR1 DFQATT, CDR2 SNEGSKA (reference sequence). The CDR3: CSARDLGGRYHEQYF. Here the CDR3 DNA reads TGCAGTGCTAGAGATTTAGGCGGGAGATACCACGAGCAGTACTTC.

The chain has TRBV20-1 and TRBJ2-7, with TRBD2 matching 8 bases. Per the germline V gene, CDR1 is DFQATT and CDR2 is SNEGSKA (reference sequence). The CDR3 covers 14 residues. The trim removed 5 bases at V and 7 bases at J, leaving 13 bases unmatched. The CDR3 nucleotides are TGCAGTGCTCAGTTACTAGCGGAGGTTGGGGAGCAGTACTTC. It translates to CSAQLLAEVGEQYF.